These 31 T cell receptor beta chains were all obtained from the same sample, sequenced in a study of T cells in Graves' hyperthyroidism and ophthalmopathy. Researchers took RNA transcripts and amplified the TCR beta CDR3 regions from them. TCR CDR3 regions were first amplified by RT-PCR with HTBI primers. TCRdb passed the multiplex PCR reads through MiXCR, listing each CDR3 protein once. The sample has around 350,000 distinct CDR3 sequences, about 15% seen once. The material sequenced was blood. The receptor set was obtained from a woman in her sixties or seventies with Graves' ophthalmopathy.

This clonotype occurred many times. The chain recombines TRBV7-3 with TRBJ2-2; no clear D gene. Germline V CDR1 and CDR2: SGHTA, FQGTGA. The CDR3 loop spans 12 amino acids. The CDR3 sequence: CEERKDTGELFF. The CDR3, as DNA: TGTGAGGAGCGTAAGGACACCGGGGAGCTGTTTTTT.

This clonotype was counted a single time. The genes are TRBV10-3 and TRBJ1-1, with D perhaps matching TRBD1 (5 bases). The CDR3 spans 14 residues. The V gene lost 2 bases and the J gene lost 0 bases, with 7 bases spanning the gap. From germline, CDR1 is ENHRY and CDR2 SYGVKD. CDR3 sequence: CAISEQGLNTEAFF. The CDR3 DNA is TGTGCCATCAGTGAGCAGGGTTTGAACACTGAAGCTTTCTTT.

As for this clonotype: A much larger clonotype is one base distant, so this may be a read error. The V gene is TRBV11-3, the J gene TRBJ1-5; D is uncertain. Trimming removed 5 bases at V and 9 bases at J, with 14 bases between. The CDR3 is 13 amino acids. The germline gives CDR1 SGHNT, CDR2 YENEEA. CDR3 sequence reads: CASSPEAVTPQHF. In nucleotides, the CDR3 is TGTGCCAGCAGCCCCGAGGCTGTTACGCCCCAGCATTTT.

V is TRBV19 and J is TRBJ2-7; D is uncertain. The CDR3 extends over 13 amino acids. Germline values: CDR1 LNHDA, CDR2 SQIVND (reference sequence). The V gene lost 1 base and the J gene lost 3 bases, with 7 bases spanning the gap. The CDR3 DNA is TGTGCCAGTAGTATAGCTCAGAACTACGAGCAGTACTTC. Protein product: CASSIAQNYEQYF.

V and J are TRBV28 and TRBJ1-2; no reliable D call. CDR1 MDHEN and CDR2 SYDVKM come from the germline V gene. The CDR3 covers 13 residues. V was clipped by 7 bases and J by 3 bases, with 12 bases between them. CDR3 amino acids: CASKLPGDYGYTF. CDR3 bases: TGTGCCAGCAAACTGCCCGGGGACTATGGCTACACCTTC.

This clonotype was found a few times. The gene calls are TRBV5-5 and TRBJ2-7; 11 bases line up with TRBD2. Unmatched junction bases numbered 4, after V lost 3 bases and J lost 2 bases. CDR1 is SGHKS, CDR2 YYEKEE, per germline (reference sequence). The CDR3 covers 15 residues. Here the CDR3 reads CASSSPGLAAYEQYF. The CDR3 DNA reads as TGTGCCAGCAGCTCCCCGGGACTAGCGGCCTACGAGCAGTACTTC.

This clonotype was observed at least ten times. V usage is TRBV27 and J usage is TRBJ2-4; D remains unclear. Germline V gives CDR1 MNHEY, CDR2 SMNVEV (reference sequence). Trimming cost V 7 bases and J 0 bases, with 13 bases left between them. CDR3 length: 15 residues. The CDR3 protein is CASIGLRLAKNIQYF. The CDR3 DNA sequence: TGTGCCAGCATCGGGCTGAGACTAGCCAAAAACATTCAGTACTTC.

Many counts were recorded for this clonotype. The V call is TRBV20-1, the J call TRBJ2-7, with D uncertain. From germline, CDR1 is DFQATT and CDR2 SNEGSKA (reference sequence). CDR3 length equals 12 residues. V shed 3 bases and J shed 3 bases, with 9 bases lying between them. CDR3 sequence (DNA): TGCAGTGCTAGTAAGCTAGGCTACGAGCAGTACTTC. Its protein product is CSASKLGYEQYF.

V and J are TRBV15 and TRBJ2-1; D ambiguous. Per the germline V gene, CDR1 is LNHNV and CDR2 is YYDKDF (reference sequence). The CDR3 spans 11 residues. The germline V and J ends were trimmed by 10 bases and 5 bases, with 9 bases remaining between them. CDR3 loop: CAKWGDNEQFF. DNA for the CDR3: TGTGCCAAGTGGGGTGACAATGAGCAGTTCTTC.

The gene calls are TRBV6-1 and TRBJ2-2; maybe TRBD1 (6 bases). This CDR3 region has 13 residues. The ends were cut back, 6 bases at V and 5 bases at J, with 10 bases in the middle. Germline V CDR1 and CDR2: MNHNS, SASEGT. The CDR3 sequence: CASRTTGTGELFF. For the CDR3, the DNA is TGTGCCAGCAGGACGACAGGAACCGGGGAGCTGTTTTTT.

This clonotype was seen a few times. The genes are TRBV6-1 and TRBJ1-2; D remains ambiguous. The length of the CDR3 is 15 residues. Between the trimmed V and J ends, which lost 7 bases and 4 bases, there was a span of 19 bases. The germline CDR1 and CDR2 sequences are MNHNS and SASEGT. For the CDR3, the DNA is TGTGCCAGCACCGCCGCGGCGGCCCGGGTCTATGGCTACACCTTC. It specifies CASTAAAARVYGYTF.

The rearrangement uses TRBV6-2 or TRBV6-3 and TRBJ2-1, with 11 positions matching TRBD1. The CDR3 has 16 amino acids. Germline lookup yields CDR1 MNHEY and CDR2 SVGEGT. V shed 6 bases and J 7 bases; nucleotides not matched to a gene: 11. The CDR3 coding sequence is TGTGCCAGCAGACTACCAGGACAGGGGGCTGGGAATGAGCAGTTCTTC. Its protein is CASRLPGQGAGNEQFF.

This clonotype was seen repeatedly, ten times or more. The J gene is TRBJ2-5, the V gene TRBV9, with D possibly called TRBD1 or TRBD2 (7 bases each). The germline CDR1 and CDR2 sequences are SGDLS and YYNGEE. V was trimmed by 4 bases and J by 4 bases, leaving 23 bases between them. The CDR3 is 17 residues long. CDR3 DNA: TGTGCCAGCAGCCACCTGGGAGGGGGCAGGGCTCCAGAGACCCAGTACTTC. Its translation: CASSHLGGGRAPETQYF.

This clonotype showed up many times. The chain employs TRBV5-1 and TRBJ2-1, with TRBD2 identical over 11 bases. Unmatched junction bases numbered 11, after V lost 2 bases and J lost 10 bases. This CDR3 is built from 16 residues. Germline CDR1 SGHRS, CDR2 YFSETQ. The CDR3 sequence is CASSLGGTSGSREQFF. The CDR3 nucleotides read TGCGCCAGCAGCTTAGGGGGGACTAGCGGCTCACGGGAGCAGTTCTTC.

This chain connects TRBV5-8 to TRBJ1-2, with D unclear. V was pared by 1 base and J by 4 bases, with 11 bases between. Germline V gene data show CDR1 as SGHTS and CDR2 as YDEGEE. This CDR3 has 14 amino acids. The CDR3: CASSLPANTYGYTF. DNA of the CDR3: TGTGCCAGCAGCTTGCCAGCCAACACCTATGGCTACACCTTC.

The sample holds many counts of this clonotype. The chain joins TRBV28 to TRBJ2-7; 10 nucleotides agree with TRBD2. Looked up from germline, CDR1 is MDHEN and CDR2 is SYDVKM. The CDR3 has 16 amino acids. Losses at the gene ends were 1 base for V and 1 base for J; bases not matched to a gene: 4. The CDR3 DNA sequence: TGTGCCAGCAGTTTATCGGGACTAGCGTCGTCCTACGAGCAGTACTTC. This sequence encodes CASSLSGLASSYEQYF.

The table lists this clonotype with many counts. V is TRBV18 and J is TRBJ1-1, with D unclear. Looked up from germline, CDR1 is KGHSH and CDR2 is LQKENI. The CDR3 is 14 amino acids. The V end was cut by 2 bases, the J end by 5 bases, with 12 bases between. The CDR3 DNA is TGTGCCAGCTCACCATCCTACGTGAGGACTGAAGCTTTCTTT. This gives the protein CASSPSYVRTEAFF.

This clonotype was counted at least ten times. The V call is TRBV19, the J call TRBJ1-2, with D possibly being TRBD1 (5 bases). Trimming took off 5 bases at V and 1 base at J, with 8 bases between the two ends. Germline V gene data show CDR1 as LNHDA and CDR2 as SQIVND (reference sequence). This CDR3 has 13 amino acids. DNA for the CDR3: TGTGCCAGTAGTTGGACACTTAACTATGGCTACACCTTC. This sequence encodes CASSWTLNYGYTF.

V usage is TRBV6-1 and J usage is TRBJ1-1, with 8 bases identical to TRBD1. The germline gives CDR1 MNHNS, CDR2 SASEGT. V shed 6 bases, J shed 10 bases, and the junction held 10 bases outside the gene matches. The CDR3 is 13 amino acids. The CDR3 loop is CASSLRQGIGAFF. The DNA for the CDR3 is TGTGCCAGCAGCTTAAGACAGGGGATCGGAGCTTTCTTT.

Of note for this clonotype: This sequence may be a read error, since a much larger clone differs from it by one base. The chain uses TRBV2 and TRBJ2-3; 9 positions agree with TRBD2. The CDR3 loop spans 15 amino acids. Germline CDR1 is SNHLY and CDR2 is FYNNEI. As DNA, the CDR3 is TGTGCCAGCAGTGATAGCGGGAGCCCCACAGGTACGCAGTATTTT. This codes for CASSDSGSPTGTQYF.

This clonotype showed up many times. V and J are TRBV18 and TRBJ2-1; possibly TRBD1 or TRBD2 for D (5 bases each). Trimming took 5 bases from V and 5 from J, leaving 10 bases between them. Germline CDR1 and CDR2: KGHSH and LQKENI. CDR3 length: 13 residues. The CDR3 sequence is CASSIGTNNEQFF. CDR3 DNA: TGTGCCAGCTCAATCGGGACGAACAATGAGCAGTTCTTC.

The chain is built from TRBV9 and TRBJ1-5; 9 nucleotides align to TRBD1. J gave up 5 bases and V 4 bases, and 7 bases lay outside the gene matches. CDR3 length equals 15 residues. Germline V CDR1 and CDR2: SGDLS, YYNGEE. The DNA for the CDR3 is TGTGCCAGCAGCCGCACAGGGGGCGCGGATCAGCCCCAGCATTTT. It is translated as CASSRTGGADQPQHF.

The chain joins TRBV28 to TRBJ2-1, with TRBD1 matching 10 bases. The CDR3 is 15 amino acids. Trimming at V came to 6 bases and at J to 8 bases, leaving 10 bases not matched to a gene. The germline V gene encodes CDR1 MDHEN and CDR2 SYDVKM. The DNA of the CDR3 is TGTGCCAGCAGGCCTCCGGGACAGGGGTTGCATGAGCAGTTCTTC. It encodes CASRPPGQGLHEQFF.

This clonotype was observed many times. The J gene is TRBJ2-3, the V gene TRBV12-3 or TRBV12-4; 8 bases match TRBD2. The J segment lost 2 bases and the V segment lost 3 bases, leaving 1 base of the junction unmatched. The length of the CDR3 is 14 residues. The DNA of the CDR3 is TGTGCCAGCAGTTTGGGACTAGACACAGATACGCAGTATTTT. It yields the protein CASSLGLDTDTQYF.

V is TRBV4-1 and J is TRBJ2-5, with TRBD2 matching over 7 bases. The CDR3 has 17 residues. Germline assignment: CDR1 MGHRA and CDR2 YSYEKL. J lost 3 bases, V lost 4 bases, and 14 bases had no gene match. CDR3: CASSPGGAAGREETQYF. The CDR3 nucleotides are TGCGCCAGCAGCCCGGGTGGGGCAGCGGGGAGGGAAGAGACCCAGTACTTC.

Ten or more counts support this clonotype. The V call is TRBV5-1, the J call TRBJ2-7; D perhaps matches TRBD1 (9 bases). The CDR3 loop spans 15 amino acids. V was cut by 3 bases and J by 7 bases, with 20 bases left in between. Germline CDR1 SGHRS, CDR2 YFSETQ. The CDR3 bases are TGCGCCAGCAGCTCGCCGGGACAGGGACTAGATGAGCAGTACTTC. It encodes CASSSPGQGLDEQYF.

In this sample, this clonotype turned up many times. The V gene is TRBV7-2, the J gene TRBJ2-7; tentatively, D is TRBD2 (6 bases). This CDR3 has 13 residues. V gave up 4 bases and J gave up 6 bases, with 13 bases separating them. Germline V gene data show CDR1 as SGHTA and CDR2 as FQGNSA. In DNA, the CDR3 is TGTGCCAGCAGCTCGCGGGAACTTGCCGAGCAGTACTTC. This translates into CASSSRELAEQYF.

In this sample, this clonotype turned up many times. The V gene is TRBV20-1, the J gene TRBJ2-7; the D gene is possibly TRBD1 (5 bases). This CDR3 spans 14 amino acids. V lost 2 bases and J lost 6, with 17 bases in between. Per the germline V gene, CDR1 is DFQATT and CDR2 is SNEGSKA (reference sequence). The CDR3 protein is CSARSQGNRGEQYF. CDR3 bases: TGCAGTGCTAGATCTCAGGGTAATCGCGGCGAGCAGTACTTC.

Ten or more counts support this clonotype. The chain employs TRBV12-3 or TRBV12-4 and TRBJ1-6; no clear D gene. This CDR3 region has 15 residues. V was clipped by 4 bases and J by 1 base, with 8 bases between them. For the CDR3, the DNA is TGTGCCAGCAGTTATCACGAATCCTATAATTCACCCCTCCACTTT. Residues: CASSYHESYNSPLHF.

The chain uses TRBV12-3 or TRBV12-4 and TRBJ2-1, with 13 bases that match TRBD2. Trimming at V came to 5 bases and at J to 14 bases, leaving 6 bases not matched to a gene. This CDR3 is built from 13 residues. The CDR3 bases are TGTGCCAGCAGTGCCCCGGGACTAGCGGGAAAGTTCTTC. Translated, it gives CASSAPGLAGKFF.

In regard to this clonotype: Possible read error: a much larger clone is one base away. The chain joins TRBV12-3 or TRBV12-4 to TRBJ2-3; D is possibly TRBD2 (5 bases). This CDR3 has 15 amino acids. V was shortened by 5 bases and J by 1 base, with 13 bases between the two germline ends. CDR3 nucleotide sequence: TGTGCCAGCAGTCCGTCTAGCCGGGGCACAGATACGCAGTATTTT. Residues: CASSPSSRGTDTQYF.